The 18 T cell receptor beta chains in this list originate from one sample, sequenced in a study of metastatic and nonmetastatic thyroid tumors. TCRdb re-called the PCR reads with MiXCR. The sample holds some 40,000 clones; approximately 17% are singletons and the top ten take approximately 14%. All patients reached thyroid surgery having received no treatment beforehand. The sequenced material came from tumor tissue. Source of these receptors: a female donor with papillary thyroid cancer or a benign thyroid nodule (not recorded which). Some clones in this sample may be carry-over from other donors' samples.

In this sample, this clone turned up many times. The chain carries TRBV19 and TRBJ2-3; TRBD2 is a possible D gene (6 bases). The V gene's germline CDR1 is LNHDA and CDR2 SQIVND (reference sequence). This CDR3 spans 15 amino acids. Trimming stripped 5 bases from V and 0 bases from J, with 12 bases between. In DNA, the CDR3 is TGTGCCAGTAGTGTCCTAGCGTTAAGCACAGATACGCAGTATTTT. Its protein is CASSVLALSTDTQYF. The whole variable domain, filled in from reference TRBV19 and TRBJ2-3, reads DGGITQSPKYLFRKEGQNVTLSCEQNLNHDAMYWYRQDPGQGLRLIYYSQIVNDFQKGDIAEGYSVSREKKESFPLTVTSAQKNPTAFYLCASSVLALSTDTQYFGPGTRLTVL.

This clone was detected ten times or more. V gene TRBV2 combines with J gene TRBJ2-5, with 7 positions matching TRBD2. Germline V CDR1 and CDR2: SNHLY, FYNNEI. The V and J ends lost 4 bases and 4 bases, in that order; junction bases with no gene match: 6. CDR3 length equals 14 residues. CDR3 in DNA: TGTGCCAGCAGTGGGGAGGGTATGGGAGAGACCCAGTACTTC. Its translation is CASSGEGMGETQYF.

CDR3 in DNA: TGTGCCAGTAGTCCTACCGCGTCACAGGTCCACGAGCAGTACTTC. It translates to CASSPTASQVHEQYF. This rearrangement joins TRBV19 to TRBJ2-7, with a weak D call TRBD1 (5 bases). Germline-derived CDR1 and CDR2 are LNHDA and SQIVND (reference sequence). Trimming stripped 5 bases from V and 5 bases from J, with 19 bases between. The CDR3 runs to 15 residues.

This clone has a count of ten or more. V gene TRBV6-6 combines with J gene TRBJ1-4; no clear D gene. Trimming removed 2 bases at V and 7 bases at J, with 17 bases between. The CDR3 contains 16 residues. Germline lookup yields CDR1 MNHNY and CDR2 SVGAGI (reference sequence). In DNA form, the CDR3 reads TGTGCCAGCAGTTACCGCATCGTTATCAAGGGTGAAAAACTGTTTTTT. It specifies CASSYRIVIKGEKLFF.

Concerning this clone: One end of the junction is discordant with germline, which a read error may explain. Other DNA sequences in the sample encode the same CDR3. This chain joins TRBV7-3 and TRBJ2-2, with 10 bases matching TRBD2. The CDR3 extends over 16 amino acids. The germline CDR1 and CDR2 sequences are SGHTA and FQGTGA. The CDR3 protein is CASSLALAGATGELFF. CDR3 coding DNA: TGCGCCAGCAGCTTAGCCCTAGCGGGAGCGACCGGTGAGCTGTTTTTT.

This clone was seen only a few times. This may come from a read error, since a much larger clone is one base off. The identical CDR3 is also encoded by other nucleotide sequences in the sample. CDR3 sequence reads: CASSTGYYEQYF. The CDR3 coding sequence is TGCGCCAGCAGTACAGGTTACTACGAGCAGTACTTC. The chain combines TRBV28 with TRBJ2-7; possible D gene TRBD1, 5 bases. The CDR3 is 12 residues long. Germline V lookup: CDR1 MDHEN, CDR2 SYDVKM. The full variable domain, in which reference TRBV28 and TRBJ2-7 provide the parts outside the CDR3, is DVKVTQSSRYLVKRTGEKVFLECVQDMDHENMFWYRQDPGLGLRLIYFSYDVKMKEKGDIPEGYSVSREKKERFSLILESASTNQTSMYLCASSTGYYEQYFGPGTRLTVT.

As concerns this clone: Germline is not matched at one junction end, which may reflect a read error. Other DNA sequences from this sample encode an identical CDR3 as well. This chain joins TRBV6-1 and TRBJ2-3; maybe TRBD2 (6 bases). The CDR3 totals 15 residues. CDR1 MNHNS and CDR2 SASEGT come from the germline V gene. CDR3 sequence: CASSLLWRDGDTQYF. CDR3 in DNA: TGTGCCAGCAGCCTCCTATGGCGGGATGGAGATACTCAGTATTTT.

The V gene is TRBV28, the J gene TRBJ2-6, with D tentatively TRBD2 (7 bases). The CDR3 length is 19 residues. V gave up 3 bases and J gave up 0 bases, with 18 bases separating them. CDR1 is MDHEN, CDR2 SYDVKM, per germline. The CDR3 loop reads CASSFAGASLSSGANVLTF. Here the CDR3 DNA reads TGTGCCAGCAGTTTTGCGGGGGCGTCCTTAAGCTCTGGGGCCAACGTCCTGACTTTC.

This chain joins TRBV19 and TRBJ1-1; possible D gene TRBD1, 6 bases. CDR1 is LNHDA, CDR2 SQIVND, per germline (reference sequence). The V gene lost 6 bases and the J gene lost 0 bases, with 23 bases spanning the gap. The CDR3 is 18 amino acids. Here the CDR3 DNA reads TGTGCCAGTAGCAACCGGGGGGCTTCGGGACGGATGAACACTGAAGCTTTCTTT. Its translation: CASSNRGASGRMNTEAFF.

This clone was seen only a few times. A read error is likely, as this CDR3 ends without the conserved phenylalanine or tryptophan. The limits of the CDR3 on the DNA are not certain, so only TCRdb's listed CDR3 is given. The J gene is TRBJ1-5, the V gene TRBV15. The CDR3 is made up of 15 amino acids, end residues included. The V gene's germline CDR1 is LNHNV and CDR2 YYDKDF (reference sequence). The CDR3 spells CATSRGLFSNQPHHL.

Many counts were recorded for this clone. The rearrangement links TRBV28 to TRBJ1-6; D call uncertain. The CDR3 covers 14 residues. Germline V gene lookup returns CDR1 MDHEN and CDR2 SYDVKM. CDR3 in amino acids: CVAQAKNYNSPLHF. CDR3 coding DNA: TGTGTGGCCCAGGCAAAAAACTATAATTCACCCCTCCACTTT.

V usage is TRBV20-1 and J usage is TRBJ2-3; tentatively, D is TRBD1 (5 bases). V gave up 4 bases and J gave up 3 bases, with 17 bases separating them. This CDR3 spans 15 amino acids. Per the germline V gene, CDR1 is DFQATT and CDR2 is SNEGSKA (reference sequence). CDR3 DNA: TGCAGTGCTAAAGAATGGGGAAAGGGGACAGATACGCAGTATTTT. This encodes CSAKEWGKGTDTQYF.

This clone has ten or more counts. The sample has other DNA sequences that encode this CDR3 too. The CDR3 here is CASSLGGSGAYEQYF. The CDR3 nucleotides read TGCGCCAGCAGCTTAGGGGGGAGCGGGGCCTACGAGCAGTACTTC. This chain joins TRBV5-1 and TRBJ2-7, with D perhaps matching TRBD2 (7 bases). The V end lost 2 bases, the J end lost 2 bases, and 14 bases lay between the germline ends. The CDR3 runs to 15 residues. Germline lookup yields CDR1 SGHRS and CDR2 YFSETQ. Full variable domain (missing parts from reference TRBV5-1 and TRBJ2-7): KAGVTQTPRYLIKTRGQQVTLSCSPISGHRSVSWYQQTPGQGLQFLFEYFSETQRNKGNFPGRFSGRQFSNSRSEMNVSTLELGDSALYLCASSLGGSGAYEQYFGPGTRLTVT.

This clone was seen many times. The chain employs TRBV19 and TRBJ1-2, with 7 bases lining up with TRBD1. V lost 1 base, J lost 7 bases, and 9 bases stayed unmatched. The CDR3 spans 15 residues. The germline gives CDR1 LNHDA, CDR2 SQIVND (reference sequence). The DNA for the CDR3 is TGTGCCAGTAGTATAGCCCCGACAGGGACCGGTGGCTACACCTTC. This codes for CASSIAPTGTGGYTF. The full variable domain, rest sourced from reference TRBV19 and TRBJ1-2, is DGGITQSPKYLFRKEGQNVTLSCEQNLNHDAMYWYRQDPGQGLRLIYYSQIVNDFQKGDIAEGYSVSREKKESFPLTVTSAQKNPTAFYLCASSIAPTGTGGYTFGSGTRLTVV.

For this clone: With a much larger clone just one base away, this may be a read error. Other DNA sequences of this sample code for an identical CDR3. V and J are TRBV25-1 and TRBJ1-2; no definite D call. CDR1 is MGHDK, CDR2 SYGVNS, per germline. This CDR3 comprises 12 residues. Trimming removed 1 base at V and 4 bases at J, with 4 bases between. This chain's CDR3 is CASSESGYGYTF. The CDR3 DNA follows: TGTGCCAGCAGTGAATCTGGCTATGGCTACACCTTC.

The chain employs TRBV12-3 or TRBV12-4 and TRBJ2-2, with D maybe TRBD2 (6 bases). This CDR3 contains 18 residues. With 2 bases removed from V and 2 bases from J, the gap between germline ends came to 18 bases. The CDR3 is CASSLPPGRYGNTGELFF. As DNA, the CDR3 is TGTGCCAGCAGTTTACCCCCGGGGAGGTATGGTAACACCGGGGAGCTGTTTTTT.

This clone was seen repeatedly, ten times or more. The same CDR3 arises from other DNA sequences in this sample as well. The gene calls are TRBV6-1 and TRBJ1-1, with 10 bases lining up with TRBD1. This CDR3 spans 17 amino acids. With V trimmed by 6 bases and J by 7 bases, 17 bases remained unmatched. CDR1 and CDR2 (germline): MNHNS, SASEGT. The CDR3 DNA follows: TGTGCCAGCAGCCCCCCACCCGGGACAGGGGCCCATTTTGAAGCTTTCTTT. Amino acid sequence: CASSPPPGTGAHFEAFF.

The J gene is TRBJ2-1, the V gene TRBV11-2; 14 bases line up with TRBD2. CDR1 is SGHAT, CDR2 FQNNGV, per germline. CDR3 size: 18 residues. The V and J ends lost 5 bases and 6 bases, in that order; junction bases with no gene match: 12. CDR3: CASSTTSGGGQRRNEQFF. The CDR3 nucleotides read TGTGCCAGCAGCACGACTAGCGGGGGGGGACAAAGACGCAATGAGCAGTTCTTC.